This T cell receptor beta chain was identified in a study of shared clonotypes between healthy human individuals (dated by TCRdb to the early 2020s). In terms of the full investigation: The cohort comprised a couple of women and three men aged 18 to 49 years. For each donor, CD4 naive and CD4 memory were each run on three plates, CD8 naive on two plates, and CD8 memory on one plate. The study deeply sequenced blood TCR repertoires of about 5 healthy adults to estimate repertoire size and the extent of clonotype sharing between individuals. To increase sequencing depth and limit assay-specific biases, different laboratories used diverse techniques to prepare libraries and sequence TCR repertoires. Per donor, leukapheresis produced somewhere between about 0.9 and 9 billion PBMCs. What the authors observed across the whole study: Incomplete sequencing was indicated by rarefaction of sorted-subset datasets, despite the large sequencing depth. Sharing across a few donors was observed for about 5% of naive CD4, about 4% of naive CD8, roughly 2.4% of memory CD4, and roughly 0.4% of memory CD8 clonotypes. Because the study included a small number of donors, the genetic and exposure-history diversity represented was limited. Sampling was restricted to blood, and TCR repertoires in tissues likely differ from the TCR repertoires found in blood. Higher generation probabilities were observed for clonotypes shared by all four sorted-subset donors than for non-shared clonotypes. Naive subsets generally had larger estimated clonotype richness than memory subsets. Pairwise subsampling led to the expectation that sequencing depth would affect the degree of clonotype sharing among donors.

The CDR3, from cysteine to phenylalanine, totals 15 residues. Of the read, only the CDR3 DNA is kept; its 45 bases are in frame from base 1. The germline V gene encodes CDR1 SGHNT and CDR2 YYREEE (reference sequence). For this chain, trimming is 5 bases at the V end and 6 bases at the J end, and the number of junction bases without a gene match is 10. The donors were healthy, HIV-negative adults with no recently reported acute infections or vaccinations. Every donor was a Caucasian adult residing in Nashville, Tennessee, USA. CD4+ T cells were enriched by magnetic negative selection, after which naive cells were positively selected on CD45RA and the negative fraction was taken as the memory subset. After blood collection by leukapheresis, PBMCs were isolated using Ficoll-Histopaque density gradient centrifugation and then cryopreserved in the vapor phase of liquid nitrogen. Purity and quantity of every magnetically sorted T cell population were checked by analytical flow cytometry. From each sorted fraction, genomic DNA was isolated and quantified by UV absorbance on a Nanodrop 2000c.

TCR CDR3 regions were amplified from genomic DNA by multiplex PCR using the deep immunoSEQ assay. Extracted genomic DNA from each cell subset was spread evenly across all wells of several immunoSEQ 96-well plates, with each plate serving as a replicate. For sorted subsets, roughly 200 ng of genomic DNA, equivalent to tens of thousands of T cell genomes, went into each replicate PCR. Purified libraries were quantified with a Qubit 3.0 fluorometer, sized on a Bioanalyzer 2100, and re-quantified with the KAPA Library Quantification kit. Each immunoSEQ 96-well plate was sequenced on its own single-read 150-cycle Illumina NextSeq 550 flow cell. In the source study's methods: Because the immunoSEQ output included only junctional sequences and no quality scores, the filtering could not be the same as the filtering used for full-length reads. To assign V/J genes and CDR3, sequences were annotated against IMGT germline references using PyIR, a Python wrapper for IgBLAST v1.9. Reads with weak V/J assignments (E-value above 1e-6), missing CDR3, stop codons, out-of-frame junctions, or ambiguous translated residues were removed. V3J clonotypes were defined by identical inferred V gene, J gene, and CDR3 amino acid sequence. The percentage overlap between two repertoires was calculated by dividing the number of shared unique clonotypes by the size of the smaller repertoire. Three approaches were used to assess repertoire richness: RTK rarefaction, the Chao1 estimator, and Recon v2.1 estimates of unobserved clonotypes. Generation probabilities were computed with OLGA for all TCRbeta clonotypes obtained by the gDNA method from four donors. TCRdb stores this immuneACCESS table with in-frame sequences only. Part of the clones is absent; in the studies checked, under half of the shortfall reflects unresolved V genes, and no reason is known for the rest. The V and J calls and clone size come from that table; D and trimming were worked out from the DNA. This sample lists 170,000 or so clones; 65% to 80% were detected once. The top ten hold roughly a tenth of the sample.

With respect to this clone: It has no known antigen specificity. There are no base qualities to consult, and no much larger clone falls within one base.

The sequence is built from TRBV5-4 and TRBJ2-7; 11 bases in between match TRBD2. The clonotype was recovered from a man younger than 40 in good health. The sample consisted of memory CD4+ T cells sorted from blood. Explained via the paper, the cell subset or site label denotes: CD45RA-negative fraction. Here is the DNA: TGTGCCAGCAGTGAACTAGCGGGAGATTTCTCCGAGCAGTACTTC. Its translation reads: CASSELAGDFSEQYF.